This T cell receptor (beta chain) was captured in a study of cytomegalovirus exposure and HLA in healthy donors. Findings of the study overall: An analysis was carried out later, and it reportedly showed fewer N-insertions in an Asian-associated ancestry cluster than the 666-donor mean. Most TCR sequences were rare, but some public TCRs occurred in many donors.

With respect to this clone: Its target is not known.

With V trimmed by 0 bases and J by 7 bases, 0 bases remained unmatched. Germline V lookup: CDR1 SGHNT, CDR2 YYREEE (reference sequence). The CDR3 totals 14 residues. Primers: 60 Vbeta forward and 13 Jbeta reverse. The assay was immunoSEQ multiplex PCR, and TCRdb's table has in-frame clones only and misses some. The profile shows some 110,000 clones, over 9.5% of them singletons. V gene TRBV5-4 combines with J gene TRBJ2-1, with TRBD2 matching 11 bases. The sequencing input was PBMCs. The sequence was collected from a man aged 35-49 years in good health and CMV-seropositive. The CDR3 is CASSLGLAGNEQFF. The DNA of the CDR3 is TGTGCCAGCAGCTTGGGACTAGCGGGGAATGAGCAGTTCTTC.